This TCR beta chain comes out of a study of blood T cell repertoires in COVID-19. Study background: Both acute and convalescent COVID-19 samples were obtained from the United States, Italy and Spain.

The data were produced by immunoSEQ multiplex PCR, yet TCRdb's version contains in-frame clones alone and is incomplete. In the table there are 200,000 to 250,000 clones, more than 80% of which are singletons. This clone has only one observation. V was clipped by 2 bases and J by 4 bases, with 20 bases between them. CDR3 length: 17 residues. Looked up from germline, CDR1 is SGHAT and CDR2 is FQNNGV. The chain joins TRBV11-2 to TRBJ1-1, with D maybe TRBD1 (6 bases). Specimen: peripheral blood. The TCR comes from a woman in her 30s with COVID-19, enrolled during active disease. CDR3 loop: CASSLPKGQPRITEAFF. In nucleotides, the CDR3 is TGTGCCAGCAGCTTACCCAAAGGACAGCCTAGAATCACTGAAGCTTTCTTT. The full variable domain, completed using reference TRBV11-2 and TRBJ1-1, is EAGVAQSPRYKIIEKRQSVAFWCNPISGHATLYWYQQILGQGPKLLIQFQNNGVVDDSQLPKDRFSAERLKGVDSTLKIQPAKLEDSAVYLCASSLPKGQPRITEAFFGQGTRLTVV.